The subject of this entry is one T cell receptor beta chain. Per germline, CDR1 SGHVS and CDR2 FNYEAQ. This CDR3 region has 18 residues. J lost 3 bases, V lost 2 bases, and 10 bases had no gene match. The sample originates from a study of blood T cell repertoires in COVID-19. Study in general: T cells, B-cell-depleted T cells, or PBMCs supplied cDNA or gDNA.

Assay used: immunoSEQ multiplex PCR; TCRdb lists only in-frame clones, some missing. The sample consists of under 200,000 clones, around 84% of them appearing once. The V call is TRBV7-6, the J call TRBJ2-3, with 11 positions matching TRBD2. The source material was peripheral blood. This TCR was sampled from a man aged 30 to 39 with active or convalescent COVID-19. CDR3 sequence: CASSLILAGEVRTDTQYF. The CDR3 DNA reads TGTGCCAGCAGCTTAATACTAGCGGGGGAGGTCAGGACAGATACGCAGTATTTT.